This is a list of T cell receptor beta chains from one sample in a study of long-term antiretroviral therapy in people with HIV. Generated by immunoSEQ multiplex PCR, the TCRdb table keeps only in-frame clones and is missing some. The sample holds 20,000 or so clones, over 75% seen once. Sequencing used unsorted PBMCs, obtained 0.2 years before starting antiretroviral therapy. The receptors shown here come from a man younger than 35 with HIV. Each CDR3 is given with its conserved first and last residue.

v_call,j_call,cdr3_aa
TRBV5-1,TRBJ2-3,CASSLREGAPITDTQYF
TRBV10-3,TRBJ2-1,CAISGLAGSSSYNEQFF
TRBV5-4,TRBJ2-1,CASARGGLNEQFF
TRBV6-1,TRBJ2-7,CASTLSRGAYEQYF
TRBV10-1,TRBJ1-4,CARLGREKLFF
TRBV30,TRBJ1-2,CASHFDSSVDDGYTF
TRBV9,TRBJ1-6,CASSGADRGDSPLHF
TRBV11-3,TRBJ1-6,CASSLGDTNSPLHF
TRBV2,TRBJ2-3,CASSLRASGGTDTQYF
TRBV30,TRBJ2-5,CAWSVRETQYF
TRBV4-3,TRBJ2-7,CASSQLPGPASLEQYF
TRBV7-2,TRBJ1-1,CASSLGPLNTEAFF
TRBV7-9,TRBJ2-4,CASSLVGGVGGNIQYF
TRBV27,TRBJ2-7,CASQPAGSAYEQYF
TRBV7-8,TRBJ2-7,CASSLVGTSGSYEQYF
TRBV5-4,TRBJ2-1,CASSFRGESYNEQFF
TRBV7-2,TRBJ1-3,CASSQGHSGNTIYF
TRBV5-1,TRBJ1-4,CASSLARTGEPSNEKLFF
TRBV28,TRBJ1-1,CASSLLPRGTGVQQLEAFF
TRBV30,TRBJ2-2,CAFRDSTGELFF
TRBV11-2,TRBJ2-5,CASSPAGEGTQYF
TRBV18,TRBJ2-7,CASSPGGTFYEQYF
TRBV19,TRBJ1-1,CASNPGNTEAFF
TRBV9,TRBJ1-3,CASSPSTDGNTIYF
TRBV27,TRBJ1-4,CASSLGPAGGEKLFF
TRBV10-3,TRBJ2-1,CATGNTGTRGTEQFF
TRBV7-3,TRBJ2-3,CASSLYGQNNLAQYF
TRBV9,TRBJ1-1,CASSVGGRTEAFF
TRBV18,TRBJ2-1,CASSPLAKPSHNEQFF
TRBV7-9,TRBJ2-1,CASSWDGSSYNEQFF
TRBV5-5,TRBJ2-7,CASSGTGVGEQYF
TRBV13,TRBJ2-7,CASSLGAGVEQYF
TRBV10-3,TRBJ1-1,CASATRGWDTEAFF
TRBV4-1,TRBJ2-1,CASSQVSSSYNEQFF
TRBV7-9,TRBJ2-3,CASSSLAGTDTQYF
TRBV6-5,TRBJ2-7,CASSYLSRPYEQYF
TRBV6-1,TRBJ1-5,CASSVGRAWNQPQHF
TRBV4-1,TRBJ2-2,CASSQDIGAGRGELFF
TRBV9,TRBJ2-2,CASSVGSGRATGELFF
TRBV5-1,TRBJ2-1,CASNLGGRAYNEQFF
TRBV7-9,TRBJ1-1,CASSLVKTVVEAFF
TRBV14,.,CASSQDRGQGMPYEQYF
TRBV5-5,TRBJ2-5,CASSISLRQVVQETQYF
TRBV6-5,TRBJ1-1,CASRPQGGGTEAFF
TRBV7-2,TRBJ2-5,CASSFTVQQETQYF
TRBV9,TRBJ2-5,CASSVNSDETQYF
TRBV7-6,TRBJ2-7,CASSLATDSSYEQYF
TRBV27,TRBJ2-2,CASRPKYTGELFF
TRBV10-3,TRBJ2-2,CAISPGPPGRELFF